The 13 T cell receptor beta chains below were found in one sample sequenced in a study of blood T cell repertoires in COVID-19. This table comes from immunoSEQ multiplex PCR, and its TCRdb copy is limited to in-frame clones, with some not included. This sample has some 270,000 clones, with just under 90% found just once. Sequencing was performed on PBMCs or T cells enriched from blood (not recorded which). The receptors stem from a woman aged 55-69 years who had recovered from COVID-19.

The chain joins TRBV4-2 to TRBJ2-7; maybe TRBD1 (5 bases). This CDR3 spans 16 amino acids. CDR1 is LGHNA, CDR2 YNFKEQ, per germline. V was cut by 6 bases and J by 3 bases, with 21 bases left in between. This chain's CDR3 is CASRTFDGAAGYEQYF. In DNA form, the CDR3 reads TGTGCCAGCAGAACTTTTGATGGGGCGGCAGGCTACGAGCAGTACTTC.

CDR3: CASSYYPAFDRGGEAFF. CDR3 DNA: TGTGCCAGCAGTTATTATCCAGCCTTTGACAGGGGTGGTGAAGCTTTCTTT. The J gene is TRBJ1-1, the V gene TRBV27; 8 nucleotides match TRBD1. The CDR3 has 17 residues. Looked up from germline, CDR1 is MNHEY and CDR2 is SMNVEV (reference sequence). Germline trimming cut 4 bases from V and 7 bases from J; bases unmatched to any gene: 17.

This chain uses TRBV27 with TRBJ2-2, with a possible D match to TRBD1 (6 bases). V was trimmed by 4 bases and J by 1 base, leaving 7 bases between them. CDR1 is MNHEY, CDR2 SMNVEV, per germline (reference sequence). CDR3 length equals 14 residues. The CDR3 region is CASSSGQNTGELFF. DNA of the CDR3: TGTGCCAGCAGTTCGGGACAGAACACCGGGGAGCTGTTTTTT.

The chain recombines TRBV5-4 with TRBJ1-5, with 7 bases fitting TRBD1. The CDR3 spans 13 residues. CDR1 SGHNT and CDR2 YYREEE come from the germline V gene (reference sequence). V lost 4 bases and J lost 4; bases outside the gene matches: 2. The CDR3 DNA sequence: TGTGCCAGCAGCGTGGGACAGAATCAGCCCCAGCATTTT. Residues: CASSVGQNQPQHF.

The rearrangement links TRBV7-9 to TRBJ2-7; no reliable D call. The V end was cut by 5 bases, the J end by 4 bases, with 9 bases between. The CDR3 has 12 amino acids. CDR1 is SEHNR, CDR2 FQNEAQ, per germline (reference sequence). In DNA form, the CDR3 reads TGTGCCAGCAGCCCTCCCGGGTACGAGCAGTACTTC. It is translated as CASSPPGYEQYF.

The CDR3 spells CASSHRQGRVEKLFF. CDR3 bases: TGTGCCAGCAGCCATCGACAGGGTCGGGTTGAAAAACTGTTTTTT. This chain connects TRBV3-1 (or the pseudogene TRBV3-2) to TRBJ1-4; 7 bases are shared with TRBD1. CDR3 size: 15 residues. V trimming: 3 bases; J trimming: 7 bases; junction bases outside the gene matches: 8. Germline loops: CDR1 LGHDT, CDR2 YNNKEL (reference sequence).

The V and J genes are TRBV30 and TRBJ1-1; tentative D call: TRBD1 (5 bases). Deletions cut 2 bases from V and 3 bases from J, with 10 bases between. Germline CDR1 reads GTSNPN; CDR2 reads SVGIG (reference sequence). The CDR3 is 13 residues long. The CDR3 DNA sequence: TGTGCCTGGAGTCGCGGGGGAGACACTGAAGCTTTCTTT. Residues: CAWSRGGDTEAFF.

This clone was seen a few times. The gene calls are TRBV3-1 (or the pseudogene TRBV3-2) and TRBJ2-1; 7 positions match TRBD2. The germline gives CDR1 LGHDT, CDR2 YNNKEL (reference sequence). The CDR3 spans 15 residues. After removal of 7 bases from V and 6 bases from J, the junction contained 12 bases not matched to a gene. This CDR3 reads CASTPRAGAGNEQFF. CDR3 coding DNA: TGTGCCAGCACCCCGCGGGCGGGAGCCGGCAATGAGCAGTTCTTC.

The chain combines TRBV19 with TRBJ1-4; a possible D gene is TRBD1 (5 bases). The length of the CDR3 is 14 residues. The ends were cut back, 6 bases at V and 8 bases at J, with 16 bases in the middle. Germline CDR1 LNHDA, CDR2 SQIVND (reference sequence). CDR3: CASRHGHPGEKLFF. In DNA form, the CDR3 reads TGTGCCAGTAGGCACGGACACCCCGGAGAAAAACTGTTTTTT. The full variable domain, completed using reference TRBV19 and TRBJ1-4, is DGGITQSPKYLFRKEGQNVTLSCEQNLNHDAMYWYRQDPGQGLRLIYYSQIVNDFQKGDIAEGYSVSREKKESFPLTVTSAQKNPTAFYLCASRHGHPGEKLFFGSGTQLSVL.

V and J are TRBV4-1 and TRBJ1-4; 9 positions match TRBD1. CDR1 and CDR2 from the germline V gene are MGHRA and YSYEKL. V shed 3 bases, J shed 5 bases, and the junction held 4 bases outside the gene matches. The CDR3 has 15 amino acids. DNA for the CDR3: TGCGCCAGCAGCCAGATCGGGACAGGGAATGAAAAACTGTTTTTT. It translates to CASSQIGTGNEKLFF.

In this sample, this clone turned up once. In the same sample, other DNA sequences code for this CDR3. The chain couples TRBV27 to TRBJ1-2; possibly TRBD1 for D (6 bases). The CDR3 is 13 amino acids. Trimming cost V 5 bases and J 2 bases, with 9 bases left between them. CDR1 MNHEY and CDR2 SMNVEV come from the germline V gene (reference sequence). The CDR3, as DNA: TGTGCCAGCAGTCTGCAGGGGAACTATGGCTACACCTTC. Residues: CASSLQGNYGYTF.

The chain joins TRBV21-1 to TRBJ2-2; TRBD2 was called by the table and not checked on the DNA. TRBV21-1 is tagged as a pseudogene. The CDR3 is made up of 19 amino acids. CDR3 amino acids: CASSRVRLAGRGSTGELFF. CDR3 DNA sequence: TGTGCCAGCAGCAGAGTGAGGCTAGCGGGACGAGGGTCCACCGGGGAGCTGTTTTTT.

The J gene is TRBJ2-1, the V gene TRBV6-1; 8 nucleotides agree with TRBD2. J lost 6 bases, V lost 3 bases, and 4 bases had no gene match. CDR3 length: 14 residues. Germline CDR1 and CDR2: MNHNS and SASEGT. CDR3 DNA: TGTGCCAGCAGTGAGCAAGGGACTAGCAATGAGCAGTTCTTC. Its protein product is CASSEQGTSNEQFF.